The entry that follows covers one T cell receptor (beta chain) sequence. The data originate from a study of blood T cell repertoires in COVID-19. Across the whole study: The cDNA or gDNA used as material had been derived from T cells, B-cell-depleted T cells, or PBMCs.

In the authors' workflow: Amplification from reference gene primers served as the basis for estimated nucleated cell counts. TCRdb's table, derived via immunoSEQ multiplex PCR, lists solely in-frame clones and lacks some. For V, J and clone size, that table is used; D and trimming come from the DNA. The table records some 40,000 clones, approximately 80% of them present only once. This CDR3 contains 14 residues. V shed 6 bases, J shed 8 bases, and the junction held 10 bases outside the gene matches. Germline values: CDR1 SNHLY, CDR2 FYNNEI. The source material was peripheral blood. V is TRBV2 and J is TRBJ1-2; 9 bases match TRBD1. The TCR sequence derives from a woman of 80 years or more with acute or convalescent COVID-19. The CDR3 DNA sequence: TGTGCCAGCAGGGCGACAGGGGGATCAGGCGGCTACACCTTC. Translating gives CASRATGGSGGYTF.